These T cell receptor beta chains were read from a single sample in a study of T cells after somatic rescue of genetic block. TCRdb's table, derived via immunoSEQ multiplex PCR, lists solely in-frame clones and lacks some. The sample records 110,000 or so clones, under 95% being singletons. Sequencing was done on a sample of peripheral blood mononuclear cells (PBMCs). The receptors shown here come from a woman in her late teens or twenties. The CDR3 runs from the conserved cysteine through the conserved F or W. Fields, in order: J gene, D gene, V gene, clone size, CDR3 protein, CDR3 DNA. D genes are given only for firm matches. Clone size is shown for a subset of rows, as once, few, many or a class of expanded clone.

>TRBJ2-7|NA|TRBV27|NA
CASSRGQSYEQYF
TGTGCCAGCAGTAGAGGACAGTCCTACGAGCAGTACTTC
>TRBJ2-7|NA|TRBV28|NA
CASSLGQILDEQYF
TGTGCCAGCAGTTTAGGACAGATCCTCGACGAGCAGTACTTC
>TRBJ2-4|NA|TRBV10-3|few
CAISESRGNDIQYF
TGTGCCATCAGTGAATCAAGGGGTAATGACATTCAGTACTTC
>TRBJ2-1|NA|TRBV5-1|NA
CASSSRGGNEQFF
TGCGCCAGCAGCTCCAGGGGAGGCAATGAGCAGTTCTTC
>TRBJ1-2|NA|TRBV6-5|NA
CASRPTGYGYTF
TGTGCCAGCAGACCAACTGGCTATGGCTACACCTTC
>TRBJ2-6|NA|TRBV15|once
CATRPTTGGANVLTF
TGTGCCACCAGGCCAACGACTGGAGGGGCCAACGTCCTGACTTTC
>TRBJ2-5|NA|TRBV7-6|NA
CASSSGAGQETQYF
TGTGCCAGCAGCTCTGGGGCAGGCCAAGAGACCCAGTACTTC
>TRBJ2-7|NA|TRBV27|NA
CASSLRVYYEQYF
TGTGCCAGCAGCCTCCGAGTCTACTACGAGCAGTACTTC
>TRBJ1-2|TRBD1|TRBV30|NA
CAWSVQGIYGYTF
TGTGCCTGGAGTGTACAGGGGATCTATGGCTACACCTTC
>TRBJ2-7|TRBD1|TRBV5-6|NA
CASSTGDSYYEQYF
TGTGCCAGCAGTACAGGGGACAGTTACTACGAGCAGTACTTC
>TRBJ2-2|NA|TRBV4-3|NA
CASSQQAGFTGELFF
TGCGCCAGCAGCCAGCAAGCAGGGTTCACCGGGGAGCTGTTTTTT
>TRBJ1-1|NA|TRBV5-4|NA
CASSFSPKTEAFF
TGTGCCAGCAGCTTTTCCCCCAAGACCGAAGCTTTCTTT
>TRBJ2-1|NA|TRBV7-2|NA
CASSPPTNEQFF
TGTGCCAGCAGCCCTCCGACAAATGAGCAGTTCTTC
>TRBJ2-2|TRBD1|TRBV5-4|NA
CAIRQGESAGELFF
TGTGCCATAAGACAGGGGGAATCGGCCGGGGAGCTGTTTTTT
>TRBJ2-7|NA|TRBV28|NA
CASREDRPYEQYF
TGTGCCAGCAGGGAGGACAGACCCTACGAGCAGTACTTC
>TRBJ2-3|NA|TRBV7-9|once
CASPHSIGTDTQYF
TGTGCCAGCCCTCATTCAATCGGCACAGATACGCAGTATTTT
>TRBJ2-5|NA|TRBV15|NA
CATSRAGSGTQYF
TGTGCCACCAGCAGAGCAGGGTCTGGGACCCAGTACTTC
>TRBJ2-5|NA|TRBV7-2|NA
CTSSLSHTKETQYF
TGTACCAGCAGCTTAAGTCACACCAAGGAGACCCAGTACTTC
>TRBJ2-7|NA|TRBV7-9|NA
CASSLGPNPYEQYF
TGTGCCAGCAGCTTAGGGCCAAACCCCTACGAGCAGTACTTC
>TRBJ2-1|NA|TRBV2|NA
CASSTVGDEQFF
TGTGCCAGCAGTACTGTAGGCGATGAGCAGTTCTTC
>TRBJ2-3|NA|TRBV6-1|NA
CASSVTHRGTDTQYF
TGTGCCAGCAGTGTGACACATCGGGGGACAGATACGCAGTATTTT
>TRBJ2-3|NA|TRBV2|NA
CASSEAYGTDTQYF
TGTGCCAGCAGTGAAGCCTACGGCACAGATACGCAGTATTTT
>TRBJ1-1|NA|TRBV6-5|NA
CASSYGAAITEAFF
TGTGCCAGCAGTTACGGGGCGGCAATCACTGAAGCTTTCTTT
>TRBJ1-4|TRBD1|TRBV4-1|once
CASSQSGQEGEKLFF
TGCGCCAGCAGCCAATCAGGACAGGAGGGGGAAAAACTGTTTTTT
>TRBJ1-2|NA|TRBV4-1|NA
CASSQVGSVGGYTF
TGCGCCAGCAGCCAAGTGGGGTCCGTGGGTGGCTACACCTTC
>TRBJ1-6|TRBD1|TRBV9|NA
CASSVGTGGSSPLHF
TGTGCCAGCAGCGTAGGGACAGGGGGTAGTTCACCCCTCCACTTT
>TRBJ2-3|NA|TRBV5-1|NA
CASSLTAGTDTQYF
TGCGCCAGCAGCTTGACGGCGGGGACGGATACGCAGTATTTT
>TRBJ1-2|TRBD1|TRBV7-9|NA
CASSLAQGQQNYGYTF
TGTGCCAGCAGCTTAGCGCAGGGACAGCAGAACTATGGCTACACCTTC
>TRBJ2-5|TRBD2|TRBV10-3|NA
CAISEGASGVKTQYF
TGTGCCATCAGTGAGGGGGCTAGCGGGGTTAAGACCCAGTACTTC
>TRBJ2-6|NA|TRBV5-4|NA
CASSVINPKLILSGANVLTF
TGTGCCAGCAGCGTGATTAACCCGAAGTTAATCCTCTCTGGGGCCAACGTCCTGACTTTC
>TRBJ2-5|NA|TRBV7-8|NA
CASSLAGGEETQYF
TGTGCCAGCAGCTTAGCTGGCGGGGAAGAGACCCAGTACTTC
>TRBJ1-3|NA|TRBV10-3|NA
CAIQKGSSGNTIYF
TGTGCCATCCAAAAAGGAAGCTCTGGAAACACCATATATTTT
>TRBJ2-2|TRBD1|TRBV15|NA
CATSKGQGRTGELFF
TGTGCCACCAGCAAAGGACAGGGACGCACCGGGGAGCTGTTTTTT
>TRBJ2-7|NA|TRBV19|NA
CASSIAPGTYEQYF
TGTGCCAGTAGTATAGCCCCCGGGACCTACGAGCAGTACTTC
>TRBJ2-2|NA|TRBV2|once
CASNEEYTGELFF
TGTGCCAGCAATGAGGAATACACCGGGGAGCTGTTTTTT
>TRBJ2-5|NA|TRBV5-1|NA
CASSLPRGAGTQYF
TGCGCCAGCAGCCTCCCTAGGGGGGCCGGGACCCAGTACTTC
>TRBJ2-7|NA|TRBV6-5|NA
CASSPDKGGYEQYF
TGTGCCAGCAGCCCGGACAAGGGTGGATACGAGCAGTACTTC
>TRBJ2-7|NA|TRBV27|NA
CASSFSSDEQYF
TGTGCCAGCAGTTTTTCGAGTGACGAGCAGTACTTC
>TRBJ2-5|NA|TRBV7-2|NA
CASSLWGRETQYF
TGTGCCAGCAGCCTCTGGGGGCGTGAGACCCAGTACTTC
>TRBJ1-4|NA|TRBV6-5|NA
CASSYRDRNEKLFF
TGTGCCAGCAGTTACAGGGACCGAAATGAAAAACTGTTTTTT
>TRBJ1-1|NA|TRBV5-4|once
CASSSRPDRAFF
TGTGCCAGCAGCTCCCGACCCGATCGGGCTTTCTTT
>TRBJ2-2|NA|TRBV19|NA
CASSKDRNTGELFF
TGTGCCAGTAGTAAGGACCGGAACACCGGGGAGCTGTTTTTT
>TRBJ2-7|TRBD2|TRBV9|NA
CASSASGGYEQYF
TGTGCCAGCAGCGCTAGCGGGGGTTACGAGCAGTACTTC
>TRBJ1-1|NA|TRBV14|NA
CASSQKVNTEAFF
TGTGCCAGCAGCCAAAAAGTGAACACTGAAGCTTTCTTT